Described below is a single TCR beta chain sequence and its context. Its antigen is unknown. V was trimmed by 3 bases and J by 5 bases, leaving 13 bases between them. The CDR3 runs 14 residues. From germline, CDR1 is SGHTA and CDR2 FQGNSA. The sample originates from a study of beta chain features in type 1 diabetes. Study-level findings and limits: Fewer junction insertions and more nucleotide deletions appeared in type 1 diabetes patients. PCR might show a preference for shorter templates, equally across patients and controls.

Sorting of CD4+ naive, central memory, regulatory and stem cell-like memory cells was performed via CD45RO/CCR7/CD25/CD127/CD95/CD27. Expressed TCRB transcripts were sequenced because the isolated RNA had all been reverse transcribed beforehand. Regulatory, naive and central memory T cell samples averaged approximately 3.5 million reads. Sequencing used immunoSEQ multiplex PCR; TCRdb keeps in-frame clones, though not all of them. The top ten clones hold 0.065% of a sample with about 470,000 clones, 30% of them seen once. The rearrangement uses TRBV7-2 and TRBJ2-5; D unresolved. The receptor was derived from a man aged 18 to 29 in good health. Sequencing was carried out using naive CD4+ T cells from blood. The DNA for the CDR3 is TGTGCCAGCAGCTTCAGGACGAGTAGGGAGACCCAGTACTTC. It specifies CASSFRTSRETQYF.